One sample yielded the 16 T cell receptor beta chains listed below, sequenced in a study of OX40 agonist ivuxolimab in advanced cancers. Measured with immunoSEQ multiplex PCR; TCRdb has only the in-frame clones, and not every one. The sample consists of over 85,000 clones, around 80% of them appearing once. The sample consisted of CD4+ or CD8+ T cells sorted from blood, taken in a trial of the OX40 agonist ivuxolimab. The origin of the receptors is an adult with an advanced solid tumor such as melanoma, head and neck, liver or kidney cancer.

The rearrangement uses TRBV2 and TRBJ2-3; D perhaps matches TRBD2 (6 bases). Trimming removed 7 bases from V and 6 bases from J, with 14 bases in between. The V gene's germline CDR1 is SNHLY and CDR2 FYNNEI. The CDR3 is 13 amino acids. The CDR3: CASTPGEVDTQYF. The CDR3 nucleotides are TGTGCCAGCACACCGGGGGAGGTTGATACGCAGTATTTT.

The V gene is TRBV5-6, the J gene TRBJ2-3, with TRBD1 matching over 7 bases. V lost 4 bases to trimming and J lost 0 bases; unmatched junction nucleotides: 8. Germline V lookup: CDR1 SGHDT, CDR2 YYEEEE. The CDR3 covers 16 residues. CDR3 protein: CASSRRTGASTDTQYF. The CDR3 region has the DNA TGTGCCAGCAGCCGGAGGACAGGAGCTAGCACAGATACGCAGTATTTT.

Worth noting for this clone: The junction differs from germline at one of its ends, possibly a read error. The chain has TRBV5-4 and TRBJ1-2; D might be TRBD1 (6 bases). The V gene's germline CDR1 is SGHNT and CDR2 YYREEE (reference sequence). CDR3 length: 16 residues. The chain's CDR3 is CASSQDPRGAGYGYTF. The CDR3, as DNA: TGCGCCAGCAGCCAAGATCCTCGGGGGGCCGGCTATGGCTACACCTTC.

The gene calls are TRBV7-2 and TRBJ1-2, with D possibly TRBD1 on 5 matching bases. V was cut by 4 bases and J by 4 bases, with 13 bases left in between. The germline gives CDR1 SGHTA, CDR2 FQGNSA. This CDR3 region has 14 residues. The DNA of the CDR3 is TGTGCCAGCAGCTCCCCCAGGGTGGCCTATGGCTACACCTTC. It encodes CASSSPRVAYGYTF.

This clone was observed a single time. V usage is TRBV27 and J usage is TRBJ1-1, with D possibly TRBD1 on 6 matching bases. The CDR3 covers 14 residues. Germline CDR1 and CDR2: MNHEY and SMNVEV (reference sequence). Trimming pared 6 bases from V and 3 bases from J, leaving 14 bases between. For the CDR3, the DNA is TGTGCCAGCAGGCTACAGGGTCGGGACACTGAAGCTTTCTTT. Residues: CASRLQGRDTEAFF.

CDR3: CASMRGANTGELFF. The CDR3, as DNA: TGTGCCAGTATGAGGGGAGCGAACACCGGGGAGCTGTTTTTT. The rearrangement joins TRBV19 to TRBJ2-2, with D perhaps TRBD1 or TRBD2 (5 bases each). Per germline, CDR1 LNHDA and CDR2 SQIVND (reference sequence). The CDR3 has 14 amino acids. V was clipped by 7 bases and J by 0 bases, with 9 bases between them.

The V gene is TRBV4-2, the J gene TRBJ2-1; the D gene is possibly TRBD2 (5 bases). Germline CDR1 reads LGHNA; CDR2 reads YNFKEQ. V was cut by 0 bases and J by 0 bases, with 15 bases left in between. The CDR3 has 18 amino acids. The CDR3 nucleotides are TGTGCCAGCAGCCAAGATGGTAAGGCGGCGGGCTCCTACAATGAGCAGTTCTTC. This encodes CASSQDGKAAGSYNEQFF.

The chain links TRBV4-3 to TRBJ2-3; D remains ambiguous. Looked up from germline, CDR1 is LGHNA and CDR2 is YSLEER. With 0 bases removed from V and 0 bases from J, the gap between germline ends came to 10 bases. This CDR3 region has 16 residues. The CDR3 coding sequence is TGCGCCAGCAGCCAAGATTATAAGGCTAGCACAGATACGCAGTATTTT. As protein: CASSQDYKASTDTQYF.

The rearrangement joins TRBV14 to TRBJ1-6; D ambiguous. V was trimmed by 3 bases and J by 6 bases, leaving 3 bases between them. The CDR3 runs to 12 residues. Germline V gives CDR1 SGHDN, CDR2 FVKESK. The CDR3 nucleotides are TGTGCCAGCAGCCATAGTAATTCACCCCTCCACTTT. Translating it yields CASSHSNSPLHF.

The CDR3 sequence is CASSLGLQGAFGNTIYF. CDR3 sequence (DNA): TGTGCCAGCAGCTTGGGTTTGCAGGGGGCCTTTGGAAACACCATATATTTT. This chain uses TRBV5-5 with TRBJ1-3; 8 bases agree with TRBD1. The CDR3 runs to 17 residues. J lost 3 bases, V lost 0 bases, and 8 bases had no gene match. CDR1 SGHKS and CDR2 YYEKEE come from the germline V gene (reference sequence).

This chain uses TRBV7-8 with TRBJ2-7; TRBD1 is a possible D gene (5 bases). CDR3 length equals 12 residues. The germline gives CDR1 SGHVS, CDR2 FQNEAQ. V dropped 8 bases and J dropped 5 bases, with 13 bases sitting between them. The CDR3 here is CASLGDGDEQYV. The CDR3 DNA follows: TGTGCCAGCTTAGGGGATGGAGACGAGCAGTACGTC.

This clone has just a few counts. This rearrangement joins TRBV6-4 to TRBJ1-1, with 7 bases matching TRBD1. Germline values: CDR1 MRHNA, CDR2 SNTAGT. The CDR3 has 14 residues. V lost 4 bases, J lost 4 bases, and 6 bases stayed unmatched. CDR3 residues: CASSAQGGGTEAFF. The CDR3 DNA follows: TGTGCCAGCAGTGCTCAGGGGGGAGGCACTGAAGCTTTCTTT.

The V call is TRBV5-1, the J call TRBJ2-1, with a possible D match to TRBD2 (6 bases). Germline V gene lookup returns CDR1 SGHRS and CDR2 YFSETQ. The ends were cut back, 2 bases at V and 7 bases at J, with 16 bases in the middle. The CDR3 loop spans 15 amino acids. CDR3 in amino acids: CASSFGTYNGNEQFF. CDR3 nucleotides: TGCGCCAGCAGCTTCGGGACTTACAATGGGAATGAGCAGTTCTTC.

This chain joins TRBV7-2 and TRBJ2-3, with 13 nucleotides matching TRBD2. Germline V gene lookup returns CDR1 SGHTA and CDR2 FQGNSA. With V trimmed by 4 bases and J by 0 bases, 4 bases remained unmatched. The CDR3 has 17 residues. The CDR3 reads CASSYTSGRGSTDTQYF. DNA of the CDR3: TGTGCCAGCAGCTATACTAGCGGGAGGGGAAGCACAGATACGCAGTATTTT. Looking up the rest from reference TRBV7-2 and TRBJ2-3 gives the full variable domain: GAGVSQSPSNKVTEKGKDVELRCDPISGHTALYWYRQSLGQGLEFLIYFQGNSAPDKSGLPSDRFSAERTGGSVSTLTIQRTQQEDSAVYLCASSYTSGRGSTDTQYFGPGTRLTVL.

In this sample, this clone turned up once. This sequence joins TRBV14 and TRBJ2-2; TRBD1 matches 7 bases. This CDR3 spans 13 amino acids. The germline gives CDR1 SGHDN, CDR2 FVKESK. J gave up 6 bases and V 8 bases, and 6 bases lay outside the gene matches. Written as DNA, the CDR3 is TGTGCCAGCGACCTTCAGGGGGCCGGGGAGCTGTTTTTT. It yields the protein CASDLQGAGELFF. Complete variable domain (other parts from reference TRBV14 and TRBJ2-2): EAGVTQFPSHSVIEKGQTVTLRCDPISGHDNLYWYRRVMGKEIKFLLHFVKESKQDESGMPNNRFLAERTGGTYSTLKVQPAELEDSGVYFCASDLQGAGELFFGEGSRLTVL.

The chain combines TRBV5-4 with TRBJ1-2, with D perhaps matching TRBD1 (6 bases). The CDR3 extends over 13 amino acids. The V end lost 4 bases, the J end lost 8 bases, and 15 bases lay between the germline ends. Germline V lookup: CDR1 SGHNT, CDR2 YYREEE (reference sequence). The CDR3 protein is CASSVTGMKGYTF. The CDR3 nucleotides are TGTGCCAGCAGCGTAACAGGGATGAAGGGCTACACCTTC.